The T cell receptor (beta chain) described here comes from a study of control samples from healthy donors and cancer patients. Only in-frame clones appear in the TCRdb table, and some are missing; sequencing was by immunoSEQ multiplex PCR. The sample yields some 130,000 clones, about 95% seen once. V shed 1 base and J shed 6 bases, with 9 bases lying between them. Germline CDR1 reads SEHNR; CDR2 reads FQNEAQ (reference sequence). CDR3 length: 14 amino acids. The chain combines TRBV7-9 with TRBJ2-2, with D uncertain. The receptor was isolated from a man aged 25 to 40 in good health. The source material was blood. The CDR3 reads CASSLGAGPGELFF. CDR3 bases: TGTGCCAGCAGCTTAGGGGCAGGCCCCGGGGAGCTGTTTTTT. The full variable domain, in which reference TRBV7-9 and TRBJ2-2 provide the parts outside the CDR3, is DTGVSQNPRHKITKRGQNVTFRCDPISEHNRLYWYRQTLGQGPEFLTYFQNEAQLEKSRLLSDRFSAERPKGSFSTLEIQRTEQGDSAMYLCASSLGAGPGELFFGEGSRLTVL.